This TCR beta chain originates from a study of blood T cell repertoires in COVID-19. Study background: The United States, Italy and Spain provided the acute and convalescent COVID-19 samples. T cells, B-cell-depleted T cells, or PBMCs supplied cDNA or gDNA.

Here immunoSEQ multiplex PCR was the method, and the copy in TCRdb shows in-frame clones only, minus some. The sample includes about 170,000 clones, approximately 85% of them seen just once. The CDR3 totals 14 residues. Germline V CDR1 and CDR2: GTSNPN, SVGIG (reference sequence). Trimming stripped 2 bases from V and 2 bases from J, with 10 bases between. The chain joins TRBV30 to TRBJ1-5; D is undetermined. Sample: peripheral blood. The receptor comes from a man aged 55 to 70 who had recovered from COVID-19. CDR3 sequence reads: CAWSTRLGNQPQHF. The DNA of the CDR3 is TGTGCCTGGAGTACCAGGCTTGGCAATCAGCCCCAGCATTTT.